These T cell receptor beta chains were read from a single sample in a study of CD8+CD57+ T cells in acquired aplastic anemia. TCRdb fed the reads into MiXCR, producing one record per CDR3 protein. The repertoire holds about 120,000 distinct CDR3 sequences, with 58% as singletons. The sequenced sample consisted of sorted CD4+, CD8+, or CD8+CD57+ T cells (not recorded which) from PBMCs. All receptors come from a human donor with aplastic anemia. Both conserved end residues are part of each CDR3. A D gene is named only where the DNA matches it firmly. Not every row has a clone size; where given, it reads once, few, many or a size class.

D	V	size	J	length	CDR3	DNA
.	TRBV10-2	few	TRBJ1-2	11	CASMGGWGYTF	TGCGCCAGCATGGGAGGGTGGGGCTACACCTTC
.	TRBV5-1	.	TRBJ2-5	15	CASSGTAGVQETQYF	TGCGCCAGCAGTGGTACCGCCGGGGTCCAAGAGACCCAGTACTTC
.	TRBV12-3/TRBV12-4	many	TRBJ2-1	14	CASSQDYSYNEQFF	TGTGCCAGCAGTCAGGACTACTCCTACAATGAGCAGTTCTTC
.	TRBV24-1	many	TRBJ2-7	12	CATSDSAYEQYF	TGTGCCACCAGTGATAGTGCCTACGAGCAGTACTTC
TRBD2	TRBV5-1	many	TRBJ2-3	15	CASGDQRGGGDTQYF	TGCGCCAGCGGAGACCAGCGGGGGGGGGGAGATACGCAGTATTTT
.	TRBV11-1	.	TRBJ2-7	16	CASTPNQGLGMYEQYF	TGTGCCAGCACACCCAATCAGGGTCTAGGGATGTACGAGCAGTACTTC
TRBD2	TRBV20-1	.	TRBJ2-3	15	CSAGTGTRVSDTQYF	TGCAGTGCTGGCACCGGGACTAGAGTTTCAGATACGCAGTATTTT
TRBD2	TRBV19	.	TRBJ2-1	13	CASSWAGDNEQFF	TGTGCCAGTAGTTGGGCGGGGGACAATGAGCAGTTCTTC
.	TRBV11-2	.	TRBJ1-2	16	CASSSGAGSLFYGYTF	TGTGCCAGCAGCTCGGGGGCGGGGAGCCTCTTCTATGGCTACACCTTC
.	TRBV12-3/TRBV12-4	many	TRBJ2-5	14	CASSPTGPWETQYF	TGTGCCAGCAGCCCCACTGGACCGTGGGAGACCCAGTACTTC
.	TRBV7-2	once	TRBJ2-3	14	CASSPGEVTDTQYF	TGTGCCAGCAGCCCAGGGGAGGTCACAGATACGCAGTATTTT
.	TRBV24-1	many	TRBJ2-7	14	CATSGLESSSGQYF	TGTGCCACCAGTGGCCTCGAGTCTTCGTCTGGGCAGTACTTC
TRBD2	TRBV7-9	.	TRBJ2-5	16	CASSLGSGLAGAGQYF	TGTGCCAGCAGCCTCGGATCGGGACTAGCGGGAGCGGGTCAGTACTTC
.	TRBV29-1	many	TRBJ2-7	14	CSVEDSKRPYEQYF	TGCAGCGTTGAGGACTCCAAGAGACCCTACGAGCAGTACTTC
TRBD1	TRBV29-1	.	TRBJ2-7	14	CSVGLLQGASEQYF	TGCAGCGTGGGACTCTTGCAGGGGGCAAGCGAGCAGTACTTC
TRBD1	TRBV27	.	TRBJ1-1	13	CASSLTGDTEAFF	TGTGCCAGCAGTCTAACAGGGGACACTGAAGCTTTCTTT
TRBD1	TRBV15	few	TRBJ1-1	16	CATGSTRTGAVTEAFF	TGTGCCACCGGATCCACGCGGACAGGGGCGGTGACTGAAGCTTTCTTT